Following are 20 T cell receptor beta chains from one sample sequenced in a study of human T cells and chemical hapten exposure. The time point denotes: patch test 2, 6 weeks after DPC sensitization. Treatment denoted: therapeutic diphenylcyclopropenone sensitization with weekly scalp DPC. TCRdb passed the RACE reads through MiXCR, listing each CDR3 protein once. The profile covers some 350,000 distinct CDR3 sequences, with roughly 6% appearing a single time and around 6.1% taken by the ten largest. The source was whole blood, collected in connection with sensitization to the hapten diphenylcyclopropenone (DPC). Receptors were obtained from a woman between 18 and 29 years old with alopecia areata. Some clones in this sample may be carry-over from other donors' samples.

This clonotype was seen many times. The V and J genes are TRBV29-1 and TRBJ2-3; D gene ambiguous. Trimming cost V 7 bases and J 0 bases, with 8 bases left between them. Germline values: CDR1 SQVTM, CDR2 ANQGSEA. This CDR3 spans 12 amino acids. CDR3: CSAAPSTDTQYF. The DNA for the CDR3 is TGCAGCGCGGCACCCAGCACAGATACGCAGTATTTT.

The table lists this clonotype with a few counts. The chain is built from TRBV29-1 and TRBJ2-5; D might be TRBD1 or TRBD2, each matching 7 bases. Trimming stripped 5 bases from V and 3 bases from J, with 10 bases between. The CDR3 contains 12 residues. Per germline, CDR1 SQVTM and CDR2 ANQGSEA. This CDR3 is CSVSGTEETQYF. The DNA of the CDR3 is TGCAGCGTTAGCGGGACAGAAGAGACCCAGTACTTC.

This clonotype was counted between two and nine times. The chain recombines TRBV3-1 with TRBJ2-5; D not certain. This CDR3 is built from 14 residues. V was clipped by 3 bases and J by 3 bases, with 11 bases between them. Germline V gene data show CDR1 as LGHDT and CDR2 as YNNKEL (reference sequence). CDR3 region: CASSQRRSEETQYF. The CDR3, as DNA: TGTGCCAGCAGCCAGAGAAGGTCGGAAGAGACCCAGTACTTC.

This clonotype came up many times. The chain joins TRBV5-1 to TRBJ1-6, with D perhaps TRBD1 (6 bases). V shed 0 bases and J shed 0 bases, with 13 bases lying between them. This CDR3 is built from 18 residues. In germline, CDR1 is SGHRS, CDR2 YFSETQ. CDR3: CASSLEGGRSSYNSPLHF. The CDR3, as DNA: TGCGCCAGCAGCTTGGAGGGGGGACGGAGCTCCTATAATTCACCCCTCCACTTT.

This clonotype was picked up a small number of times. This CDR3 is CSSSGRRSSYEQYF. The CDR3 nucleotides read TGCAGTTCCTCTGGGAGGAGAAGCTCCTACGAGCAGTACTTC. The rearrangement uses TRBV20-1 and TRBJ2-7; TRBD2 is a possible D gene (6 bases). This CDR3 is built from 14 residues. Trimming pared 8 bases from V and 0 bases from J, leaving 17 bases between. Germline V lookup: CDR1 DFQATT, CDR2 SNEGSKA (reference sequence).

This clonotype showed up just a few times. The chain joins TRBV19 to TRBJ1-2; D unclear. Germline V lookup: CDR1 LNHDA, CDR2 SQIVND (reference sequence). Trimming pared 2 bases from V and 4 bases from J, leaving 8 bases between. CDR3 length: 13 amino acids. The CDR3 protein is CASSISLGYGYTF. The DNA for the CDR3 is TGTGCCAGTAGTATAAGCCTGGGCTATGGCTACACCTTC.

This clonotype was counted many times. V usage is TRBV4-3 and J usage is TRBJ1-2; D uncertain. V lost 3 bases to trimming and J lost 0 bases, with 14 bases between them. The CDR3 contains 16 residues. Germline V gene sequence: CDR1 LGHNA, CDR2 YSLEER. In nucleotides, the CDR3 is TGCGCCAGCAGCCACGTTCCCGGCCTAGCTAACTATGGCTACACCTTC. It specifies CASSHVPGLANYGYTF.

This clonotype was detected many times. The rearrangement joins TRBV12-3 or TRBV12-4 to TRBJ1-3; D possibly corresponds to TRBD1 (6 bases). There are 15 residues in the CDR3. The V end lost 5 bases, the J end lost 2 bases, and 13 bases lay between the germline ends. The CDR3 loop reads CASSRRRQAGNTIYF. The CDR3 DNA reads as TGTGCCAGCAGTCGTCGTCGACAGGCTGGAAACACCATATATTTT.

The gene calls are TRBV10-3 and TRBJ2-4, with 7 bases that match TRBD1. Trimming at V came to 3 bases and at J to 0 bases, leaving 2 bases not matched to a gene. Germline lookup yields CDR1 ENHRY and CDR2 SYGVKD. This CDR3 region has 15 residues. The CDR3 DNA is TGTGCCATCAGTGAAGGACAGGTAGCCAAAAACATTCAGTACTTC. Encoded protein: CAISEGQVAKNIQYF.

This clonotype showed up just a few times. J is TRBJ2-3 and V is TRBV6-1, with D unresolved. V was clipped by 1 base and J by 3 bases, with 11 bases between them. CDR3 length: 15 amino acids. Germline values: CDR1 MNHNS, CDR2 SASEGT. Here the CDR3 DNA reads TGTGCCAGCAGTGAAGATCAAGGGTTTACAGATACGCAGTATTTT. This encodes CASSEDQGFTDTQYF.

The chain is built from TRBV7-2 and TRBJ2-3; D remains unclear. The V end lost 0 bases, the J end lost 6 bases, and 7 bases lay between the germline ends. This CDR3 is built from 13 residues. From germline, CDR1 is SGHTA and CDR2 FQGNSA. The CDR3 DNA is TGTGCCAGCAGCTTAGCGCCTCCTGATACGCAGTATTTT. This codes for CASSLAPPDTQYF. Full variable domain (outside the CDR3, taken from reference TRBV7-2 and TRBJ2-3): GAGVSQSPSNKVTEKGKDVELRCDPISGHTALYWYRQSLGQGLEFLIYFQGNSAPDKSGLPSDRFSAERTGGSVSTLTIQRTQQEDSAVYLCASSLAPPDTQYFGPGTRLTVL.

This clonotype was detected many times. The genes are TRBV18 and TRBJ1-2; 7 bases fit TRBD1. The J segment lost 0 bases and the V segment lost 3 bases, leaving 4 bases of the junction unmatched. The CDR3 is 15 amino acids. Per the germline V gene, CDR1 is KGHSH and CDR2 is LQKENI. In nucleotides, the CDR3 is TGTGCCAGCTCACCGGGGGACAGTTCTAACTATGGCTACACCTTC. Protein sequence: CASSPGDSSNYGYTF.

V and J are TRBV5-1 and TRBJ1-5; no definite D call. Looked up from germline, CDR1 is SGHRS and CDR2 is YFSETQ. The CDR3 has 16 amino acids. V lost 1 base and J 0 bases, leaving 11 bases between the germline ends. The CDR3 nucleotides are TGCGCCAGCAGCTTGAGTTCGGCAAATAGCAATCAGCCCCAGCATTTT. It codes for CASSLSSANSNQPQHF.

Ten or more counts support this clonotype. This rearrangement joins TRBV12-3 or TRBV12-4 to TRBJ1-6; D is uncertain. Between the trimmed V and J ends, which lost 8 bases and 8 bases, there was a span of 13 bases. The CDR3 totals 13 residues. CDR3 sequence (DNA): TGTGCCAGCCACTTTTCCGGGGATTCACCCCTCCACTTT. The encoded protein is CASHFSGDSPLHF.

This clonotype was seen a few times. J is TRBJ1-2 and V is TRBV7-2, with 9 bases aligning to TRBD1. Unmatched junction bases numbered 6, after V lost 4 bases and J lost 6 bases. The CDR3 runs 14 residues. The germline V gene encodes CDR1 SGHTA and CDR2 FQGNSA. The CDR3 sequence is CASSSTGGGNGYTF. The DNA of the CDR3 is TGTGCCAGCAGCTCAACAGGGGGCGGCAATGGCTACACCTTC.

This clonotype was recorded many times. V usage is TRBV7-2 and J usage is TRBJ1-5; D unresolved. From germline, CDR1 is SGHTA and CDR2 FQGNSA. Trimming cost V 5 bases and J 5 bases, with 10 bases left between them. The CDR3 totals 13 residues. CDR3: CASSTQPHQPQHF. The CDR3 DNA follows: TGTGCCAGCAGCACACAACCCCATCAGCCCCAGCATTTT.

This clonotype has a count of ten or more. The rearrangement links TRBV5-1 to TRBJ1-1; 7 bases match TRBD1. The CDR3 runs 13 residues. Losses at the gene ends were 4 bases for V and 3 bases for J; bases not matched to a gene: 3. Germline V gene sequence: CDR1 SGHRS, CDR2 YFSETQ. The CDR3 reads CASSIDRDTEAFF. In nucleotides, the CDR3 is TGCGCCAGCAGCATTGACAGGGACACTGAAGCTTTCTTT.

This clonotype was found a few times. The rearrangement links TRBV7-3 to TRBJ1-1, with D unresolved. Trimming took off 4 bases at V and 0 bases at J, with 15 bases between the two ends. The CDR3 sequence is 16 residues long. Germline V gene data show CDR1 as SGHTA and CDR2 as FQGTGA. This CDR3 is CASSSDMGSLNTEAFF. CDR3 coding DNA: TGTGCCAGCAGCTCTGACATGGGCAGTCTGAACACTGAAGCTTTCTTT. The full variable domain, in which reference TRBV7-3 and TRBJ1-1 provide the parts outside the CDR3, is GAGVSQTPSNKVTEKGKYVELRCDPISGHTALYWYRQSLGQGPEFLIYFQGTGAADDSGLPNDRFFAVRPEGSVSTLKIQRTERGDSAVYLCASSSDMGSLNTEAFFGQGTRLTVV.

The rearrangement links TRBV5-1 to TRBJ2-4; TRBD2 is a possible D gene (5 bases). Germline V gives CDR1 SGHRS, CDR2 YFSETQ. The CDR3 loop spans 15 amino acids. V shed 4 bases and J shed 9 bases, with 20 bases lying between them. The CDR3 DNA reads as TGCGCCAGCAGCGTAGAACTAGGAGATAAGGGCATTCAGTACTTC. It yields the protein CASSVELGDKGIQYF.

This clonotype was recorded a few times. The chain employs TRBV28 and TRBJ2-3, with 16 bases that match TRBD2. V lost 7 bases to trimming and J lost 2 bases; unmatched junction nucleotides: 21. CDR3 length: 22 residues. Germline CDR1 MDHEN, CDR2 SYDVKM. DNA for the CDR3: TGTGCCAGCAATGCCCGAGTACCGGGACTAGCGGGGGGGTCGTTTTTCACAGATACGCAGTATTTT. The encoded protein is CASNARVPGLAGGSFFTDTQYF.